This T cell receptor beta chain was profiled in a study of blood T cell repertoires in COVID-19. Study summary: Acute and convalescent COVID-19 samples came from the United States, Italy and Spain.

The junction had 10 bases not matched to a gene; V was cut back by 3 bases and J by 13 bases. CDR3 size: 16 residues. The germline CDR1 and CDR2 sequences are MGHRA and YSYEKL. Seattle's enrolled individuals joined amid active infection and were then monitored longitudinally. The authors' processing: Nucleated cell number was recorded as an estimate derived from reference gene primer amplification. Only in-frame clones appear in the TCRdb table, and some are missing; sequencing was by immunoSEQ multiplex PCR. For V, J and clone size, that table is used; D and trimming come from the DNA. This table holds 250,000 or so clones, 85% to 90% found once.

The source is a woman aged 55-69 years with COVID-19, enrolled during active disease. The chain recombines TRBV4-1 with TRBJ2-1; TRBD2 aligns across 15 bases. Sequenced: peripheral blood. The CDR3 sequence is CASSQITAGLAGGQFF. CDR3 DNA: TGCGCCAGCAGCCAGATCACCGCGGGACTAGCGGGGGGCCAGTTCTTC.